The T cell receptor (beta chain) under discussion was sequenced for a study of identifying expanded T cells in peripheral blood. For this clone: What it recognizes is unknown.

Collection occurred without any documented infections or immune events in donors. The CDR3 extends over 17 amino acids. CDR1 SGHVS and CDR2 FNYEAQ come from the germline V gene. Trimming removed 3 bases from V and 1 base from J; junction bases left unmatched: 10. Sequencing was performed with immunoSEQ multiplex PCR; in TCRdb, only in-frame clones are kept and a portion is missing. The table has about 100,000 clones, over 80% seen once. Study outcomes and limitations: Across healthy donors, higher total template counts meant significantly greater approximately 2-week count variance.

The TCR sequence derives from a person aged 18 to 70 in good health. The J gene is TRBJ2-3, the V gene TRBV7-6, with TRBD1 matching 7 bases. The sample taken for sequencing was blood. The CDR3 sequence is CASSFFSDRIRTDTQYF. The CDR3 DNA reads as TGTGCCAGCAGCTTTTTCTCGGACAGGATTCGCACAGATACGCAGTATTTT. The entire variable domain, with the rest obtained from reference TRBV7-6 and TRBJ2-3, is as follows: GAGVSQSPRYKVTKRGQDVALRCDPISGHVSLYWYRQALGQGPEFLTYFNYEAQQDKSGLPNDRFSAERPEGSISTLTIQRTEQRDSAMYRCASSFFSDRIRTDTQYFGPGTRLTVL.